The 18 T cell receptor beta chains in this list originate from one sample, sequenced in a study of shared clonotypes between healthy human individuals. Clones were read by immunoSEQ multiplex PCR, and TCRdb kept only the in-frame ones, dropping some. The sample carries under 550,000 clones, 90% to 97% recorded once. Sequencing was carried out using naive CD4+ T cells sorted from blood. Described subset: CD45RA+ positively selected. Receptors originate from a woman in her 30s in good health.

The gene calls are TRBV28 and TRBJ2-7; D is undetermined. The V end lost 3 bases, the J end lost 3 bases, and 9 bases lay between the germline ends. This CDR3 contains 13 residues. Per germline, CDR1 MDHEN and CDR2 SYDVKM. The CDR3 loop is CASSLKVYYEQYF. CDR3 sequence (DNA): TGTGCCAGCAGTTTGAAGGTTTACTACGAGCAGTACTTC.

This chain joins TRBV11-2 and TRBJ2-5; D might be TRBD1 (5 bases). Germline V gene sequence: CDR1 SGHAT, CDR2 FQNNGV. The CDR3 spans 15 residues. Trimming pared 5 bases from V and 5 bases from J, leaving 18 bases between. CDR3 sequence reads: CASSLRPGPRETQYF. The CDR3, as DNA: TGTGCCAGCAGCCTCCGCCCAGGGCCCAGGGAGACCCAGTACTTC. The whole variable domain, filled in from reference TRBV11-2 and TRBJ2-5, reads EAGVAQSPRYKIIEKRQSVAFWCNPISGHATLYWYQQILGQGPKLLIQFQNNGVVDDSQLPKDRFSAERLKGVDSTLKIQPAKLEDSAVYLCASSLRPGPRETQYFGPGTRLLVL.

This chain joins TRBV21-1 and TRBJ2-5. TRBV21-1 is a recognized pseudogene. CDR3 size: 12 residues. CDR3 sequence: CASGVLGETQYF. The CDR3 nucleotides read TGTGCCAGCGGGGTGTTGGGGGAGACCCAGTACTTC.

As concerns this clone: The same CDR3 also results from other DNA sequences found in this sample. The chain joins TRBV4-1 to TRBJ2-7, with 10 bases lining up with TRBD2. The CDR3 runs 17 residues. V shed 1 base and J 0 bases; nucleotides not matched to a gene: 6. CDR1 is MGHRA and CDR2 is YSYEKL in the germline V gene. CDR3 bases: TGCGCCAGCAGCCAAGGACTAGCGGGCGGGAGCTCCTACGAGCAGTACTTC. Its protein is CASSQGLAGGSSYEQYF.

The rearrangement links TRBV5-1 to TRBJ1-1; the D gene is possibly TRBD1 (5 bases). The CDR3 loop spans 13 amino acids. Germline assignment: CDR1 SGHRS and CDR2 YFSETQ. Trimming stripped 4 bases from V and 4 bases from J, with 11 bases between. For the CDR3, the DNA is TGCGCCAGCAGCCGCGGCCAGGGCACTGAAGCTTTCTTT. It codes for CASSRGQGTEAFF.

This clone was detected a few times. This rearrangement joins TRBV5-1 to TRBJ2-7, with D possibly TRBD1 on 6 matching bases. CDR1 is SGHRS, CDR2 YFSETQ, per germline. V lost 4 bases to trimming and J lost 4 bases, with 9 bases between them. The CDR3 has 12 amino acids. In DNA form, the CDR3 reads TGCGCCAGCAGCATGACAGGATACGAGCAGTACTTC. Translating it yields CASSMTGYEQYF.

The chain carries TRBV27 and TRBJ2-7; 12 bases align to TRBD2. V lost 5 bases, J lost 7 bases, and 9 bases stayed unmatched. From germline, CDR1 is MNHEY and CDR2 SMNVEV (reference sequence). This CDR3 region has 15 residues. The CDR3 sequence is CASSTQTSGSGEQYF. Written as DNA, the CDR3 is TGTGCCAGCAGTACACAGACTAGCGGGAGTGGTGAGCAGTACTTC.

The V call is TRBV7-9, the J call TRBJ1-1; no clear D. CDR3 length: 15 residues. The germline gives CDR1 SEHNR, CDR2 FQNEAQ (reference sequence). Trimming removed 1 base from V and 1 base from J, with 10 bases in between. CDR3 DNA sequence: TGTGCCAGCAGCTTAGAGGCAGTAAAGAACACTGAAGCTTTCTTT. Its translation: CASSLEAVKNTEAFF.

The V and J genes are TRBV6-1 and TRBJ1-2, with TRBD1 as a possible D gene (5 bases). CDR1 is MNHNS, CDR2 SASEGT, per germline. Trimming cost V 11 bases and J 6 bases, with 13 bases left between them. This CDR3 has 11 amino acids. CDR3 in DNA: TGTGCCCGGGGGGGACCCGATGGCTACACCTTC. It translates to CARGGPDGYTF.

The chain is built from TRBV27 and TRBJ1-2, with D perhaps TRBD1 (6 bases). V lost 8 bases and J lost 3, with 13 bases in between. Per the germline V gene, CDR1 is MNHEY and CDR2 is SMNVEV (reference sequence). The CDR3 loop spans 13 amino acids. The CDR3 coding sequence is TGTGCCAGCCAAAGGGGGGGAGACTATGGCTACACCTTC. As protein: CASQRGGDYGYTF.

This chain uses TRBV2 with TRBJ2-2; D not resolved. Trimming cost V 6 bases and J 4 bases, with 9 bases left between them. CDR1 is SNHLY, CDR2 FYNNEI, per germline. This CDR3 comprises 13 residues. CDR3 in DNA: TGTGCCAGCAGCTCAACACGCACCGGGGAGCTGTTTTTT. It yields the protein CASSSTRTGELFF.

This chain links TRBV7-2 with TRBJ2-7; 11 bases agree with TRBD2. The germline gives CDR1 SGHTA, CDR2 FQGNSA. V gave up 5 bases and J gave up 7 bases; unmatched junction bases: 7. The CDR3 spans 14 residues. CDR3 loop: CASSGSGRAGEQYF. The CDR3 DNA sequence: TGTGCCAGCAGCGGTAGCGGGAGGGCTGGTGAGCAGTACTTC.

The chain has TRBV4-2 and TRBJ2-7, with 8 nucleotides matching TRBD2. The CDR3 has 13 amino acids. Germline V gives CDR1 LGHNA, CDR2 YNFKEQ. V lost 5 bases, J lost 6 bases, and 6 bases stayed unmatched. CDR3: CASSNSGKPEQYF. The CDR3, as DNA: TGTGCCAGCAGCAATAGCGGGAAACCCGAGCAGTACTTC.

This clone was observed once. In DNA, the CDR3 is TGTGCCAGCAGTGGGCGGGTAACCTACAATGAGCAGTTCTTC. Its protein product is CASSGRVTYNEQFF. V is TRBV6-1 and J is TRBJ2-1, with D perhaps matching TRBD2 (5 bases). Trimming shortened V by 4 bases and J by 2 bases, and 9 bases separated the two germline ends. Germline CDR1 MNHNS, CDR2 SASEGT. The CDR3 has 14 amino acids.

The CDR3, as DNA: TGTGCCAGCAGCCACAGGTTGCTGGAGACCCAGTACTTC. It encodes CASSHRLLETQYF. This chain connects TRBV13 to TRBJ2-5; a possible D gene is TRBD1 (5 bases). CDR3 size: 13 residues. Trimming removed 5 bases from V and 5 bases from J, with 12 bases in between. Per germline, CDR1 PRHDT and CDR2 FYEKMQ (reference sequence). Based on the CDR3 plus reference TRBV13 and TRBJ2-5, the full variable domain is AAGVIQSPRHLIKEKRETATLKCYPIPRHDTVYWYQQGPGQDPQFLISFYEKMQSDKGSIPDRFSAQQFSDYHSELNMSSLELGDSALYFCASSHRLLETQYFGPGTRLLVL.

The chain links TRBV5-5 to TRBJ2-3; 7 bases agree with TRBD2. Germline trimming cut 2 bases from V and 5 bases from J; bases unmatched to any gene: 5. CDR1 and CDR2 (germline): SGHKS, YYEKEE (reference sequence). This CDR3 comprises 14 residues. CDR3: CASSFREGGDTQYF. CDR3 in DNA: TGTGCCAGCAGCTTTAGGGAGGGAGGAGATACGCAGTATTTT.

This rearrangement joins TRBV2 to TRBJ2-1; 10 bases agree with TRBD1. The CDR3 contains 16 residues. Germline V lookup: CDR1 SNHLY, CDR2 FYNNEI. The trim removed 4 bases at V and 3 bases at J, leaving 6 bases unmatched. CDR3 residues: CASSAQGQGNYNEQFF. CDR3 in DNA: TGTGCCAGCAGTGCGCAGGGACAGGGGAACTACAATGAGCAGTTCTTC.

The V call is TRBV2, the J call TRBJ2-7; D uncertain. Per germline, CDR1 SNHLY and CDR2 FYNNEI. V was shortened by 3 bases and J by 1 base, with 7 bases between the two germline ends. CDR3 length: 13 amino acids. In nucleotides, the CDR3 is TGTGCCAGCAGTGAGGATAAGTCCTACGAGCAGTACTTC. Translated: CASSEDKSYEQYF.